A selection of T cell receptor beta chains follows, all from one sample in a study of blood T cell repertoires in COVID-19. Clones were read by immunoSEQ multiplex PCR, and TCRdb kept only the in-frame ones, dropping some. The sample contains just over 250,000 clones, 80% to 95% of which appear only once. The sequenced material came from peripheral blood. These receptors were obtained from a young adult with COVID-19, enrolled during active disease. The CDR3 runs from the conserved cysteine through the conserved F or W. A D gene is named only where the DNA matches it firmly. The size entry is marked missing in some rows and otherwise reads once, few, many or a size class.

CDR3 protein: CASSGGLQETQYF; CDR3 DNA: TGTGCCAGCAGTGGAGGACTACAAGAGACCCAGTACTTC; D gene: NA; V gene: TRBV2; clone size: NA; J gene: TRBJ2-5
CDR3 protein: CASSLAASVVDEQFF; CDR3 DNA: TGTGCCAGCAGCTTAGCGGCTAGCGTAGTCGATGAGCAGTTCTTC; D gene: NA; V gene: TRBV7-6; clone size: NA; J gene: TRBJ2-1
CDR3 protein: CASSSYQGATYNEQFF; CDR3 DNA: TGTGCCAGCAGTTCATATCAGGGGGCAACCTACAATGAGCAGTTCTTC; D gene: TRBD1; V gene: TRBV28; clone size: NA; J gene: TRBJ2-1
CDR3 protein: CASRRGHMAIYNEQFF; CDR3 DNA: TGTGCCAGCAGAAGGGGACACATGGCGATTTACAATGAGCAGTTCTTC; D gene: NA; V gene: TRBV2; clone size: NA; J gene: TRBJ2-1
CDR3 protein: CASSLDVVGNLNTEAFF; CDR3 DNA: TGTGCCAGCAGCTTAGACGTCGTCGGGAACCTGAACACTGAAGCTTTCTTT; D gene: NA; V gene: TRBV11-2; clone size: NA; J gene: TRBJ1-1
CDR3 protein: CASSRQGPRDEQFF; CDR3 DNA: TGTGCCAGCAGCAGACAGGGGCCGAGGGATGAGCAGTTCTTC; D gene: TRBD1; V gene: TRBV9; clone size: NA; J gene: TRBJ2-1
CDR3 protein: CASSQEQGSYGYTF; CDR3 DNA: TGTGCCAGCAGCCAGGAACAGGGATCCTATGGCTACACCTTC; D gene: NA; V gene: TRBV4-2; clone size: NA; J gene: TRBJ1-2
CDR3 protein: CASSPDTRDQPQHF; CDR3 DNA: TGTGCCAGCAGTCCCGACACCAGAGATCAGCCCCAGCATTTT; D gene: NA; V gene: TRBV2; clone size: NA; J gene: TRBJ1-5
CDR3 protein: CASSTGTALGEKLFF; CDR3 DNA: TGTGCCAGTAGTACCGGGACAGCCCTTGGCGAAAAACTGTTTTTT; D gene: TRBD1; V gene: TRBV19; clone size: NA; J gene: TRBJ1-4
CDR3 protein: CASSPDRGNTIYF; CDR3 DNA: TGTGCCAGCAGCCCCGACAGGGGAAACACCATATATTTT; D gene: NA; V gene: TRBV7-8; clone size: NA; J gene: TRBJ1-3
CDR3 protein: CASSFGLAGDSYEQYF; CDR3 DNA: TGTGCCAGCAGTTTCGGACTAGCGGGGGACTCCTACGAGCAGTACTTC; D gene: TRBD2; V gene: TRBV6-5; clone size: NA; J gene: TRBJ2-7
CDR3 protein: CASSLNRDKDTQYF; CDR3 DNA: TGTGCCAGCAGTTTAAACAGGGACAAAGATACGCAGTATTTT; D gene: NA; V gene: TRBV27; clone size: NA; J gene: TRBJ2-3
CDR3 protein: CASSQQQGEWETQYF; CDR3 DNA: TGCGCCAGCAGCCAACAACAGGGGGAATGGGAGACCCAGTACTTC; D gene: TRBD1; V gene: TRBV4-1; clone size: NA; J gene: TRBJ2-5
CDR3 protein: CASSGTGETQYF; CDR3 DNA: TGTGCCAGCTCAGGGACAGGGGAGACCCAGTACTTC; D gene: TRBD1; V gene: TRBV18; clone size: NA; J gene: TRBJ2-5
CDR3 protein: CAISEFTGVPGELFF; CDR3 DNA: TGTGCCATCAGTGAATTCACAGGGGTCCCCGGGGAGCTGTTTTTT; D gene: TRBD1; V gene: TRBV10-3; clone size: NA; J gene: TRBJ2-2
CDR3 protein: CASSEQQGNQPQHF; CDR3 DNA: TGTGCCAGCAGTGAACAACAGGGCAATCAGCCCCAGCATTTT; D gene: NA; V gene: TRBV6-1; clone size: NA; J gene: TRBJ1-5
CDR3 protein: CASSPDDSLASTDTQYF; CDR3 DNA: TGCGCCAGCAGCCCGGATGATTCACTAGCGAGCACAGATACGCAGTATTTT; D gene: TRBD2; V gene: TRBV5-1; clone size: once; J gene: TRBJ2-3
CDR3 protein: CASSELSYNEQFF; CDR3 DNA: TGTGCCAGCAGTGAGCTAAGCTACAATGAGCAGTTCTTC; D gene: NA; V gene: TRBV6-2/TRBV6-3; clone size: NA; J gene: TRBJ2-1
CDR3 protein: CSVLVIQETQYF; CDR3 DNA: TGCAGCGTCCTAGTGATCCAAGAGACCCAGTACTTC; D gene: NA; V gene: TRBV29-1; clone size: NA; J gene: TRBJ2-5
CDR3 protein: CASSPLPGGRAGYTF; CDR3 DNA: TGTGCCAGCAGTCCCCTGCCGGGGGGACGGGCGGGCTACACCTTC; D gene: NA; V gene: TRBV28; clone size: NA; J gene: TRBJ1-2
CDR3 protein: CASSPRTGFEAGELFF; CDR3 DNA: TGTGCCAGCAGCCCCCGGACAGGGTTCGAGGCCGGGGAGCTGTTTTTT; D gene: TRBD1; V gene: TRBV11-3; clone size: NA; J gene: TRBJ2-2
CDR3 protein: CASSSYSGITDTQYF; CDR3 DNA: TGTGCCAGCAGTTCGTATAGCGGGATCACAGATACGCAGTATTTT; D gene: TRBD2; V gene: TRBV6-5; clone size: NA; J gene: TRBJ2-3
CDR3 protein: CSVETGTGLYEQYF; CDR3 DNA: TGCAGCGTTGAGACCGGGACAGGCCTCTACGAGCAGTACTTC; D gene: TRBD1; V gene: TRBV29-1; clone size: few; J gene: TRBJ2-7